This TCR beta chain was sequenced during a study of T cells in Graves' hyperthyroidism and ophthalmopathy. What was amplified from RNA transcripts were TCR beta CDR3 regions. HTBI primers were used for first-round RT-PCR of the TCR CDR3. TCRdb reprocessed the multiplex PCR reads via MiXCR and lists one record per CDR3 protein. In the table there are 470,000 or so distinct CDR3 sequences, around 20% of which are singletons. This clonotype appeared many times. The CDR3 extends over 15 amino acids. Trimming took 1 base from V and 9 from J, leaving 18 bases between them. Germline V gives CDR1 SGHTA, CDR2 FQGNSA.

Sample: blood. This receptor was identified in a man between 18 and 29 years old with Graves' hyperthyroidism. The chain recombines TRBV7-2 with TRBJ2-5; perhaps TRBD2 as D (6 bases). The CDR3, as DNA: TGTGCCAGCAGCTTAGTCGTGCGGGACCAAGCTGCCCAGTACTTC. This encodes CASSLVVRDQAAQYF.